This is a list of T cell receptor beta chains from one sample in a study of response to subunit inactivated influenza vaccine. TCRdb re-derived calls from the RT-PCR reads in MiXCR, one entry per CDR3 protein. The sample lists 700,000 to 800,000 distinct CDR3 sequences, about 18% occurring once. The sample here was PBMCs from blood, taken about 5 days after vaccination. These receptors all stem from a man aged 50 to 60 who received an inactivated influenza vaccine. Both conserved end residues are part of each CDR3. D genes are given only for firm matches. Size tells how often a clone was seen (once, few, many) or the class of an expanded clone, and some rows leave it out.

>14|NA|TRBJ1-2|TRBV4-1|once
CASSPQQDYHGYTF
TGCGCCAGCAGCCCCCAACAGGACTACCATGGCTACACCTTC
>16|TRBD1|TRBJ2-4|TRBV2|NA
CASTLGQLSRSDIQYF
TGTGCCAGCACTTTGGGACAGCTCTCTAGGAGTGACATTCAGTACTTC
>14|NA|TRBJ2-7|TRBV6-1|NA
CASSALGGSYEQYF
TGTGCCAGCAGTGCCCTGGGTGGCTCCTACGAGCAGTACTTC
>15|NA|TRBJ2-5|TRBV15|few
CATSRDSVLEKTQYF
TGTGCCACCAGCAGAGACAGTGTCTTAGAGAAGACCCAGTACTTC
>14|NA|TRBJ2-5|TRBV24-1|many
CATSGTGVQETQYF
TGTGCCACCAGCGGGACGGGAGTCCAAGAGACCCAGTACTTC
>15|TRBD2|TRBJ2-1|TRBV5-1|many
CASSLSGGLYNEQFF
TGTGCCAGCAGTCTTAGCGGGGGCCTCTACAATGAGCAGTTCTTC
>18|TRBD2|TRBJ2-1|TRBV10-3|few
CAIRSGTSGGRSYNEQFF
TGTGCCATCAGGTCCGGGACTAGCGGGGGGCGATCCTACAATGAGCAGTTCTTC
>17|NA|TRBJ2-6|TRBV7-8|NA
CASSLFRMGSGANVLTF
TGTGCCAGCAGCCTCTTTCGGATGGGCTCTGGGGCCAACGTCCTGACTTTC
>14|NA|TRBJ1-3|TRBV13|once
CASSSPRAGNTIYF
TGTGCCAGCAGCTCCCCAAGGGCTGGAAACACCATATATTTT
>14|NA|TRBJ2-6|TRBV5-5|few
CASSWSSGANVLTF
TGTGCCAGCAGCTGGAGCTCTGGGGCCAACGTCCTGACTTTC
>12|NA|TRBJ2-5|TRBV5-1|few
CASRTSQETQYF
TGCGCCAGCCGGACGTCCCAAGAGACCCAGTACTTC
>16|TRBD2|TRBJ2-1|TRBV7-3|many
CASSLTGGRSYNEQFF
TGTGCCAGCAGCTTAACCGGCGGGAGATCCTACAATGAGCAGTTCTTC
>14|NA|TRBJ2-7|TRBV7-2|NA
CASSPGQPTYEQYF
TGTGCCAGCAGCCCAGGACAGCCCACTTACGAGCAGTACTTC
>16|NA|TRBJ2-7|TRBV7-9|few
CASSLGARDGAYEQYF
TGTGCCAGCAGCTTAGGGGCCCGGGACGGAGCCTACGAGCAGTACTTC
>14|NA|TRBJ2-7|TRBV12-3/TRBV12-4|few
CASSASGTRYEQYF
TGTGCCAGCAGCGCCTCCGGGACACGCTACGAGCAGTACTTC
>15|NA|TRBJ2-1|TRBV4-1|NA
CASSQLVGIYNEQFF
TGCGCCAGCAGCCAGCTCGTGGGGATCTACAATGAGCAGTTCTTC
>16|TRBD1|TRBJ1-5|TRBV5-6|NA
CASSLFATGGQQPQHF
TGTGCCAGCAGCTTGTTTGCGACAGGGGGCCAGCAGCCCCAGCATTTT
>13|NA|TRBJ1-1|TRBV28|NA
CASSLWRETEAFF
TGTGCCAGCAGTTTATGGCGGGAGACTGAAGCTTTCTTT
>18|TRBD2|TRBJ2-1|TRBV12-3/TRBV12-4|NA
CASSLRSGLAGAYNEQFF
TGTGCCAGCAGCCTTCGGTCGGGACTAGCGGGGGCCTACAATGAGCAGTTCTTC
>15|TRBD2|TRBJ2-7|TRBV6-5|few
CASSYIGGGRNEQYF
TGTGCCAGCAGTTACATCGGCGGGGGTAGGAACGAGCAGTACTTC
>16|TRBD1|TRBJ2-7|TRBV6-1|NA
CASSEAGTGGEDEQYF
TGTGCCAGCAGTGAGGCGGGGACAGGGGGCGAGGACGAGCAGTACTTC
>14|NA|TRBJ2-5|TRBV7-2|NA
CASSLEASSQTQYF
TGTGCCAGCAGCTTAGAGGCTAGTTCGCAGACCCAGTACTTC
>13|NA|TRBJ2-5|TRBV2|NA
CASRGGVWETQYF
TGTGCCAGCAGGGGCGGGGTATGGGAGACCCAGTACTTC
>13|NA|TRBJ1-5|TRBV5-1|few
CASRVDGNQPQHF
TGCGCCAGCAGGGTAGACGGGAATCAGCCCCAGCATTTT
>15|NA|TRBJ1-2|TRBV20-1|few
CSAPGTGTVNYGYTF
TGCAGTGCTCCCGGGACGGGGACTGTAAACTATGGCTACACCTTC
>14|TRBD2|TRBJ2-1|TRBV20-1|NA
CSAARLAGSFEQFF
TGCAGTGCCGCACGGCTAGCGGGATCCTTTGAGCAGTTCTTC
>13|TRBD1|TRBJ2-7|TRBV29-1|NA
CSARPGQGHEQYF
TGCAGCGCCAGACCGGGACAGGGACACGAGCAGTACTTC
>17|TRBD2|TRBJ2-1|TRBV20-1|many
CSARASGITYSVSEQFF
TGCAGTGCTAGGGCTAGCGGGATCACCTACAGCGTGAGTGAGCAGTTCTTC
>15|NA|TRBJ2-1|TRBV15|NA
CATSRLILSYNEQFF
TGTGCCACCAGCAGACTAATCCTCTCCTACAATGAGCAGTTCTTC
>17|NA|TRBJ2-2|TRBV6-1|NA
CASLDRLRTANTGELFF
TGTGCCAGCCTTGACCGGCTTAGGACTGCGAACACCGGGGAGCTGTTTTTT
>13|NA|TRBJ1-1|TRBV12-3/TRBV12-4|many
CASSLQGFTEAFF
TGTGCCAGCAGTTTACAGGGTTTCACTGAAGCTTTCTTT
>13|TRBD2|TRBJ2-7|TRBV27|many
CASSSGLSYEQYF
TGTGCCAGCAGCTCGGGACTAAGCTACGAGCAGTACTTC
>15|NA|TRBJ2-1|TRBV4-3|NA
CASSQDSGTNNEQFF
TGCGCCAGCAGCCAAGATTCGGGAACCAACAATGAGCAGTTCTTC
>14|NA|TRBJ2-3|TRBV20-1|few
CSAPPTPSTDTQYF
TGCAGTGCCCCTCCGACCCCTAGCACAGATACGCAGTATTTT
>14|NA|TRBJ1-2|TRBV12-3/TRBV12-4|NA
CASSLKAVNYGYTF
TGTGCCAGCAGTTTGAAGGCAGTTAACTATGGCTACACCTTC
>17|NA|TRBJ1-6|TRBV20-1|few
CSAIEASRSSYNSPLHF
TGCAGTGCTATTGAGGCCAGTAGGAGCTCCTATAATTCACCCCTCCACTTT
>14|NA|TRBJ1-4|TRBV15|NA
CATSPRSRAEKLFF
TGTGCCACCAGCCCGAGGTCCAGGGCTGAAAAACTGTTTTTT
>19|NA|TRBJ2-6|TRBV3-1|NA
CASQDGAAYFLTGANVLTF
TGTGCCAGCCAAGATGGCGCAGCGTACTTCCTCACTGGGGCCAACGTCCTGACTTTC
>17|TRBD1|TRBJ1-2|TRBV5-1|few
CASSLGTGEGINYGYTF
TGCGCCAGCAGCTTAGGGACAGGCGAAGGAATTAACTATGGCTACACCTTC
>15|NA|TRBJ1-1|TRBV10-2|NA
CASSEISGLNTEAFF
TGCGCCAGCAGTGAAATTTCAGGCCTAAACACTGAAGCTTTCTTT
>14|NA|TRBJ2-5|TRBV20-1|NA
CSADGAYRVETQYF
TGCAGTGCAGACGGAGCCTACAGGGTAGAGACCCAGTACTTC
>12|TRBD1|TRBJ2-7|TRBV6-2/TRBV6-3|few
CAIWTGWDEQYF
TGTGCCATCTGGACAGGGTGGGACGAGCAGTACTTC
>15|TRBD2|TRBJ2-4|TRBV4-2|NA
CASSQGTSVGNIQYF
TGTGCCAGCAGCCAAGGGACTAGCGTGGGAAACATTCAGTACTTC
>12|NA|TRBJ2-2|TRBV5-1|many
CASSGDGTHAFF
TGCGCCAGCAGCGGAGACGGGACACACGCGTTTTTT